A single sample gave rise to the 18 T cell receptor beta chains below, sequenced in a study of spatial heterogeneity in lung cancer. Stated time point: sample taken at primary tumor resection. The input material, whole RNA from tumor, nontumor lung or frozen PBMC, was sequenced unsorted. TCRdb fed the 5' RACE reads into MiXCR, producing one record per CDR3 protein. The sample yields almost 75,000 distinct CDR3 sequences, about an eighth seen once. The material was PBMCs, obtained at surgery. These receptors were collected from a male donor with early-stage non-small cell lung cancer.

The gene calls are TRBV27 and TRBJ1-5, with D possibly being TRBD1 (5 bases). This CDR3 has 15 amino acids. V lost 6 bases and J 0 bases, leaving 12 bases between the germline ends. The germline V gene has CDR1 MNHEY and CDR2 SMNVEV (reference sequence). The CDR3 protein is CASSSRQYSNQPQHF. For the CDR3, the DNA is TGTGCCAGCAGCTCCAGACAGTATAGCAATCAGCCCCAGCATTTT.

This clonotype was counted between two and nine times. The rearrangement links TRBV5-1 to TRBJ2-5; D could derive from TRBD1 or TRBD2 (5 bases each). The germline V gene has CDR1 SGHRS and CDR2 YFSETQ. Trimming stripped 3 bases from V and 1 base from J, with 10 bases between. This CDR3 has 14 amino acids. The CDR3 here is CASSYRDLQETQYF. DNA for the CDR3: TGCGCCAGCAGCTACCGGGACCTCCAAGAGACCCAGTACTTC.

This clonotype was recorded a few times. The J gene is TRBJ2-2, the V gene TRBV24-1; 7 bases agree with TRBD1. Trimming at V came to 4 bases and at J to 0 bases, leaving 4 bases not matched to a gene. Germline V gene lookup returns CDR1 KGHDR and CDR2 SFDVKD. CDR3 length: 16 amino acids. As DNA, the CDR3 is TGTGCCACCAGTGAATCCGGGACAGCGAACACCGGGGAGCTGTTTTTT. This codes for CATSESGTANTGELFF.

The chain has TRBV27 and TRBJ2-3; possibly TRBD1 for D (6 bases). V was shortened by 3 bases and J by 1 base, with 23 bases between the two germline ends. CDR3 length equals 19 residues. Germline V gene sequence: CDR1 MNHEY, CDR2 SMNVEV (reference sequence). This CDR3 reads CASSLRFRGHGGGTDTQYF. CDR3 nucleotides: TGTGCCAGCAGTTTGAGGTTCAGGGGACATGGCGGAGGCACAGATACGCAGTATTTT.

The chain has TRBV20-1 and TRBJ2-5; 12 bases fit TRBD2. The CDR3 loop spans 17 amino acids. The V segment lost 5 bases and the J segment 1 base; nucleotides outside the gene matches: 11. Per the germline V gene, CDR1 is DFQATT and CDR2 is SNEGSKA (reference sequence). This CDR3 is CSAPPSGRARAQETQYF. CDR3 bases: TGCAGTGCTCCCCCTAGCGGGAGGGCCAGGGCCCAAGAGACCCAGTACTTC.

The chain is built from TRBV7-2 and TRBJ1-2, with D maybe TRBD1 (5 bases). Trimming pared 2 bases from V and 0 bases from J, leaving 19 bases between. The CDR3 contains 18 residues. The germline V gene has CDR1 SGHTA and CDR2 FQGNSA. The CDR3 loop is CASSLIVARVKSNYGYTF. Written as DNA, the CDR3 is TGTGCCAGCAGCTTAATTGTTGCCAGGGTGAAGTCTAACTATGGCTACACCTTC.

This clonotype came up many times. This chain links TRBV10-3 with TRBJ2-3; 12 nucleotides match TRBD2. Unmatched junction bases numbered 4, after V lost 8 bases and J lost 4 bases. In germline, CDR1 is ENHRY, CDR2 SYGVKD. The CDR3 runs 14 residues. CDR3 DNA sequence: TGTGCCATCTCTAGCGGGAGGGCAGCAGATACGCAGTATTTT. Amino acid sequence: CAISSGRAADTQYF.

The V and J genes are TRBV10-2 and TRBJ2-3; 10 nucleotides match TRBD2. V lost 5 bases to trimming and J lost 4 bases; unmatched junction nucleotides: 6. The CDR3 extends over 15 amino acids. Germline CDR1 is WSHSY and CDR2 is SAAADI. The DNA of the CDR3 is TGCGCCAGCAGTCCACTACTAGCGGGGTCAGATACGCAGTATTTT. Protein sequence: CASSPLLAGSDTQYF.

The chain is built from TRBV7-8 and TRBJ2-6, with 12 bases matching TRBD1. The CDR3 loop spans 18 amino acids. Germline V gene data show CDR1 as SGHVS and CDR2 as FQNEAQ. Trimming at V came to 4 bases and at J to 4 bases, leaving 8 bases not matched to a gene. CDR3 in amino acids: CASSSRDRGLSGANVLTF. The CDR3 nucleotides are TGTGCCAGCAGCTCCCGGGACAGGGGGCTTTCAGGGGCCAACGTCCTGACTTTC.

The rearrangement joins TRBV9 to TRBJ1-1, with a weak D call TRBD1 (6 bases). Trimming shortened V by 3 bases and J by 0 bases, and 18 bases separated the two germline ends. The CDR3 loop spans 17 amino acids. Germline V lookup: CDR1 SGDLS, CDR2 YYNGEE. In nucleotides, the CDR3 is TGTGCCAGCAGCGACTCACAGGGTTCAATGATGAACACTGAAGCTTTCTTT. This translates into CASSDSQGSMMNTEAFF. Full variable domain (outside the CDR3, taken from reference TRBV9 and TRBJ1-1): DSGVTQTPKHLITATGQRVTLRCSPRSGDLSVYWYQQSLDQGLQFLIQYYNGEERAKGNILERFSAQQFPDLHSELNLSSLELGDSALYFCASSDSQGSMMNTEAFFGQGTRLTVV.

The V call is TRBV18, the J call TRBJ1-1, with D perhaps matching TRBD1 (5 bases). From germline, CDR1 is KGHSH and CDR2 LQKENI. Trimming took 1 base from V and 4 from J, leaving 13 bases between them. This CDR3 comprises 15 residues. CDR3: CASSPRGGVGTEAFF. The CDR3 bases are TGTGCCAGCTCACCACGGGGAGGGGTTGGCACTGAAGCTTTCTTT.

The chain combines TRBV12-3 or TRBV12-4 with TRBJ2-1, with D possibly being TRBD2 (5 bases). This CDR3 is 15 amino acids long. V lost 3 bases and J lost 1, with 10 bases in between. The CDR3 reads CASSLRGRSYNEQFF. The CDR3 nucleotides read TGTGCCAGCAGTTTGAGAGGGAGATCCTACAATGAGCAGTTCTTC.

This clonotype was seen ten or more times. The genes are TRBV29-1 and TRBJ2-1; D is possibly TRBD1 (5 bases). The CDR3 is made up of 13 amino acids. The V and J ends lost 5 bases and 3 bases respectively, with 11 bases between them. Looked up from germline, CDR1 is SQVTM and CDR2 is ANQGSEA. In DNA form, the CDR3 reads TGCAGCGTTTGGACACAAGGCTACAATGAGCAGTTCTTC. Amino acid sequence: CSVWTQGYNEQFF.

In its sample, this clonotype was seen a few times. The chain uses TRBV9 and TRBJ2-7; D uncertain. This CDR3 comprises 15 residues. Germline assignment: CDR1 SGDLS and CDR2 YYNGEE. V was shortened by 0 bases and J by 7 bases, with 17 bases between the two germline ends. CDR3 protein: CASSVAEHPFGEQYF. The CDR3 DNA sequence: TGTGCCAGCAGCGTAGCAGAACACCCATTTGGGGAGCAGTACTTC.

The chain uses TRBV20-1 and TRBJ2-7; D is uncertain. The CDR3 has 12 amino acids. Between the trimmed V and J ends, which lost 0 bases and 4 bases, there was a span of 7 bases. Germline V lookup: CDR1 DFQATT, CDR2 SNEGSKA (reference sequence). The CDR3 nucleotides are TGCAGTGCTAGAGATTCTCCTTACGAGCAGTACTTC. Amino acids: CSARDSPYEQYF.

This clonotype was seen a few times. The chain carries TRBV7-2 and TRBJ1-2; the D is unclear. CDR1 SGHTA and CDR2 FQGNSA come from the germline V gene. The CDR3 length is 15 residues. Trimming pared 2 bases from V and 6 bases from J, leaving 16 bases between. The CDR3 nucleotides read TGTGCCAGCAGCTTAATATCAACTGGAGGGCATGGCTACACCTTC. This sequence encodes CASSLISTGGHGYTF.

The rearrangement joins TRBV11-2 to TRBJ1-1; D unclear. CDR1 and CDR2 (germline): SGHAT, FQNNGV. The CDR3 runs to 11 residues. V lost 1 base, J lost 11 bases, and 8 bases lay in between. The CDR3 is CASSLGERAFF. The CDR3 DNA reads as TGTGCCAGCAGCTTAGGGGAAAGGGCTTTCTTT.

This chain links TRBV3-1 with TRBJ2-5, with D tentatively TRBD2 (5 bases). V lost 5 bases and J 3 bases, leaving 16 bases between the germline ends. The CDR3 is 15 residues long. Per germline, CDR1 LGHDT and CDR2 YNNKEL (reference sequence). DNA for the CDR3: TGTGCCAGCAGCTCAGAAAGGGTGACTAAAGAGACCCAGTACTTC. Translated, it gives CASSSERVTKETQYF.